This entry features one T cell receptor (beta chain) sequence. Trimming at V came to 5 bases and at J to 1 base, leaving 10 bases not matched to a gene. The germline CDR1 and CDR2 sequences are MNHGY and SAAAGT. The CDR3 consists of 18 residues. This sample is part of a study of blood T cell repertoires in COVID-19. Overall study: Italy, Spain and the United States were the sources of the convalescent and acute COVID-19 samples.

Per the study methods: Amplification of reference gene primers was used by the study to estimate nucleated cell counts. The table came from immunoSEQ multiplex PCR; TCRdb's copy has only in-frame clones and leaves some out. Clone size and the V and J calls come from that table; the DNA yielded D and trimming. The table has approximately 240,000 clones, roughly nine tenths seen once. The clonotype originates from a woman in her 50s in a cohort exposed to, infected with or recovered from COVID-19 (not recorded which). The chain carries TRBV6-8 and TRBJ1-6; 8 positions match TRBD1. Sequencing used PBMCs or T cells enriched from blood (not recorded which). For the CDR3, the DNA is TGTGCCAGCAGTCACCAGGGGGCTGAGAGTTCCTATAATTCACCCCTCCACTTT. This translates into CASSHQGAESSYNSPLHF.